This T cell receptor (beta chain) was obtained from a study of T cells in Graves' hyperthyroidism and ophthalmopathy (dated by TCRdb to the late 2010s). As for the study more broadly: Peripheral blood was collected at initial diagnosis, before any treatment. To identify TCR V-J signatures that set the groups apart, the researchers used a discovery cohort of approximately 98 patients, made up of about 44 with Graves' ophthalmopathy and 55 to 65 with stable Graves' hyperthyroidism. Prospective prediction of ophthalmopathy was tested in an independent validation cohort consisting of fewer than 20 hyperthyroidism patients and more than 15 patients who later progressed to ophthalmopathy. The roughly 90 discovery patients were divided at random into training and test sets in a 7:3 ratio. In addition, the study compared T-cell repertoires in thyroid tissue and in blood from several Graves' hyperthyroidism patients. After sampling, hyperthyroidism patients received methimazole starting at 30 mg daily, and ophthalmopathy patients received high-dose intravenous methylprednisolone. The paper reports TCR Vbeta CDR3 sequencing of some 140 peripheral blood samples: around 41 ophthalmopathy, 70 to 85 hyperthyroidism and approximately 17 progressor patients.

TCR beta CDR3 regions were amplified from RNA transcripts. The first round of RT-PCR for the TCR CDR3 was performed with the HTBI primer set and the Qiagen OneStep RT-PCR kit. The libraries were constructed in a second round of multiplex PCR and then size-selected and purified. The libraries were sequenced on an Illumina HiSeq2000 using paired-end 100 bp reads. For the original study's pipeline: SOAPnuke was used to process the raw data, with reads discarded if the reads contained adapters or uncalled bases, had a mean Phred below 15, or lacked an exact constant-primer or identifier match. High-quality paired reads were merged with COPE v1.2.5, and unique nucleotide sequences were defined as clonotypes. MiTCR v1.1 was used to align clonotypes to the IMGT TRBV, TRBD and TRBJ reference segments. The analysis was restricted to V-J combinations with a frequency above 0.0001, which together covered 99% to 99.2% of the repertoires. A TCS score was defined as the ratio of F50 (clonal expansion) to E x V (chaos), with BLOSUM62-based TCRdist applied between CDR3 peptides within each V-J. Welch's t-statistics and random forest reduced 500 to 650 V-J features to roughly 13, which were used in a naive Bayes classifier (R e1071). The raw public data were reprocessed by TCRdb itself: fastp quality trimming at Q25, MiXCR clonotype calling, in-frame beta chains only. Each entry merges the rows of one CDR3 protein and shows their most common DNA and genes. Here the V and J calls rest on TCRdb's processing, not on the authors' analysis. The sample table holds around 500,000 distinct CDR3 sequences, of which about 15% were seen once. Approximately 30% of the sample rests with the top ten.

At the junction V is shortened by 3 bases and J by 8 bases, with 30 bases in between. Based on the germline V gene, the CDR1 and CDR2 sequences are SGHRS and YFSETQ. The CDR3, from cysteine to phenylalanine, totals 19 residues. CDR3 DNA only is kept here, 57 bases in frame from base 1. In the ophthalmopathy patients, disease was moderately to severely active, with a Clinical Activity Score of 3 or more, a NOSPECS grade of 4 or more, and a duration of less than 3 months. Patients with uncontrolled infections, other autoimmune diseases, pregnancy or lactation were excluded. Diagnoses were based on clinical symptoms, serum thyroxine and TRAb, thyroid ultrasound and orbital computed tomography. Ficoll-Paque density gradient centrifugation was used to isolate PBMCs from around 10 ml of fresh peripheral blood. Trizol reagent was used to extract total RNA, and RNA quality was then checked on an Agilent 2100 Bioanalyzer.

This clonotype was seen repeatedly, ten times or more. What this receptor recognizes is not known. Base-call qualities are not available, and no considerably larger clone is one nucleotide away. General study outcomes and caveats: Sample size was not statistically predetermined, and blinding of investigators to group allocation was not performed. In validation, the model predicted progression to ophthalmopathy with roughly 70% sensitivity and roughly 72% specificity, a median of about 6 months before onset. Most expanded thyroid clonotypes (frequency above 0.001) were also detected in blood, suggesting blood repertoires may reflect thyroid immune responses. Ophthalmopathy was separated from stable hyperthyroidism by a 13 V-J signature model, with approximately 90% sensitivity and 81% to 82% specificity obtained in cross-validation and 80%/75% obtained in testing.

The TCR originated in a woman in her 30s with Graves' ophthalmopathy. The rearranged chain carries TRBV5-1 and TRBJ2-1, and TRBD2 may be the D gene, going by 7 matching bases. Sequenced material: blood. The DNA reads TGCGCCAGCAGCTCACCCTACCTTCGGAGGGGGAGGGCCTCGGATGAGCAGTTCTTC. Its coded protein is CASSSPYLRRGRASDEQFF.